This entry concerns a single T cell receptor (beta chain). Its cognate antigen is unknown. Read sequence stops 3 residues before the CDR3 end, and the germline J gene provides the missing end. Dot-blot hybridization genotyped cervical HPV amplified with MY09/MY11 PCR. This sample stems from a study of T cells in women clearing cervical HPV infection. Study summary: Control women cleared a single incident HPV16 infection within 12 months. Points from the study as a whole: Effector/memory and HPV-specific T cells were not isolated, and association timing is unknown. Cases carried less TRBV6-7 than controls: 0.11% versus 0.16%.

This CDR3 is 14 amino acids long. The germline V gene encodes CDR1 SGHRS and CDR2 YFSETQ. The J segment lost 8 bases and the V segment lost 4 bases, leaving 6 bases of the junction unmatched. TCRdb's copy holds only in-frame clones and misses some; the assay was immunoSEQ multiplex PCR. Across over 15,000 clones, the top ten clones capture roughly 7.9% of the sample. This sequence was found in a woman between 18 and 69 years old with a cervical HPV16 infection that either progressed to CIN3+ or cleared (not recorded which). V and J are TRBV5-1 and TRBJ1-6; 7 nucleotides line up with TRBD1. Input material: blood buffy coat. This CDR3 reads CASSTTGADSPLHF. Partial CDR3 DNA: TGCGCCAGCAGCACAACAGGGGCAGATTCACCC.